This is a list of T cell receptor beta chains from one sample in a study of T-cell reconstitution after alpha-beta-depleted transplantation in children. TCRdb ran MiXCR on the PCR reads and lists one entry per CDR3 protein. In the table there are hundreds of thousands of distinct CDR3 sequences, approximately 17% of which are singletons. Sequenced material: PBMCs, mostly from graft donor cells, taken 360 days after TCRalphabeta/CD19-depleted stem cell transplant. The source is a male patient under 10 years old who had a stem cell transplant for acute lymphoblastic leukemia, so the T cells may come from the graft donor. The CDR3 runs from the conserved cysteine through the conserved F or W. D genes are given only for firm matches. Not all rows give a size; the values are once, few, many and, for expanded clones, a class.

>TRBJ2-3|.|many|TRBV12-3/TRBV12-4
TGTGCCAGCAGTTTGATCGGGAGCGCCTCCGATACGCAGTATTTT
CASSLIGSASDTQYF
>TRBJ2-7|.|few|TRBV11-2
TGTGCCAGCACCCCTGCATTGAAGCAGTACTTC
CASTPALKQYF
>TRBJ2-2|TRBD1|.|TRBV5-1
TGCGCCAGCACCTGGGACAGGACCACCGGGGAGCTGTTTTTT
CASTWDRTTGELFF
>TRBJ2-5|TRBD1|many|TRBV4-3
TGCGCCAGCAGCCTCGACGGGACAGGGCCTACAGAGACCCAGTACTTC
CASSLDGTGPTETQYF
>TRBJ2-2|.|.|TRBV5-5
TGTGCCAGCAGCTCGCCCCCAGGGGCGTACACCGGGGAGCTGTTTTTT
CASSSPPGAYTGELFF
>TRBJ2-5|.|many|TRBV24-1
TGTGCCACCAGTGATTTAACAGGGAGGGTAGAGACCCAGTACTTC
CATSDLTGRVETQYF
>TRBJ1-1|.|.|TRBV6-1
TGTGCCAGCAGCATTAAGTCTTGGGGGAGGAACACTGAAGCTTTCTTT
CASSIKSWGRNTEAFF
>TRBJ2-3|.|.|TRBV7-3
TGTGCCAGCAGCTTACTAGCGACCACAGATACGCAGTATTTT
CASSLLATTDTQYF
>TRBJ1-4|.|medium-sized|TRBV12-3/TRBV12-4
TGTGCCAGCAGTTTTACCGGGATTGAAGAAAAACTGTTTTTT
CASSFTGIEEKLFF
>TRBJ2-7|TRBD1|.|TRBV5-1
TGCGCCAGCAGCTTGAACAGTGACAGGGTAGATTACGAGCAGTACTTC
CASSLNSDRVDYEQYF
>TRBJ2-3|.|.|TRBV3-1
TGTGCCAGCAGCCAAGGTACGGCAGGGTTGGATACGCAGTATTTT
CASSQGTAGLDTQYF
>TRBJ2-1|.|few|TRBV15
TGTGCCACCAGCAGAGAGAGAGGGGAAATCAATGAGCAGTTCTTC
CATSRERGEINEQFF
>TRBJ1-1|.|few|TRBV18
TGTGCCAGCTCACTACGAAATGAGGAAGCTTTCTTT
CASSLRNEEAFF
>TRBJ2-3|TRBD1|.|TRBV6-1
TGTGCCAGCAGTGACCCGACGGGACAGCAGGCCTTTACGCAGTATTTT
CASSDPTGQQAFTQYF
>TRBJ2-2|.|.|TRBV5-6
TGTGCCAGCAGCTTGGGTTGGGGAACGAACACCGGGGAGCTGTTTTTT
CASSLGWGTNTGELFF